This TCR beta chain was identified during a study of HIV-infected patients and healthy controls. TCRdb passed the 5' RACE reads through MiXCR, listing each CDR3 protein once. The sample includes about 64,000 distinct CDR3 sequences, roughly 19% seen only once; the top ten take over 1.1%. The CDR3 contains 12 residues. V was pared by 8 bases and J by 4 bases, with 12 bases between. Per the germline V gene, CDR1 is GTSNPN and CDR2 is SVGIG (reference sequence). The sequence came from a human donor in good health. The sequencing sample was made of CD4+ T cells from blood. This chain uses TRBV30 with TRBJ2-1, with D unclear. The CDR3 nucleotides read TGTGCCGGAGTAAAAGGGTACAATGAGCAGTTCTTC. It encodes CAGVKGYNEQFF.